This T cell receptor (beta chain) appears in the sequencing data of a study of memory B cells and T cells in multiple sclerosis. A note on this clone: Antigen: not known.

Method: immunoSEQ multiplex PCR; TCRdb's copy keeps in-frame clones and lacks some. Of approximately 14,000 clones in the sample, about 70% were seen once. V was trimmed by 3 bases and J by 7 bases, leaving 9 bases between them. Germline CDR1 reads SEHNR; CDR2 reads FQNEAQ (reference sequence). This CDR3 comprises 12 residues. Regarding the study as a whole: Compartments had unequal clone-set sizes, affecting shared clonotype counts.

This sequence joins TRBV7-9 and TRBJ2-5; D is unresolved. Sequences were obtained from memory (CD45RO+) CD4+ T cells from blood. This sequence was found in a human donor with multiple sclerosis. The CDR3 sequence is CASSLIVGTQYF. DNA of the CDR3: TGTGCCAGCAGCTTGATTGTCGGGACCCAGTACTTC.